Listed below are T cell receptor beta chains from one sample, sequenced in a study of tumor and adjacent non-tumor tissue in lung cancer. MiXCR, applied by TCRdb to the multiplex PCR reads, yields one record per CDR3 protein. The sample contains about 110,000 distinct CDR3 sequences, about 87% of which appear only once. The sequencing input was lung tumor tissue. Receptors were obtained from a man aged 70 or older with non-small cell lung cancer. Each CDR3 is given with its conserved first and last residue. The D gene is left open where the match is weak. Size is omitted from some rows. Given values are once, few, many or a class for expanded clones.

J	size	V	D	CDR3	DNA
TRBJ2-2	few	TRBV29-1	TRBD2	CSADIAGGTGELFF	TGCAGCGCTGACATTGCGGGGGGCACCGGGGAGTTGTTTTTT
TRBJ2-7	.	TRBV5-6	TRBD2	CASSSNPKGLVIPYDQYF	TGTGCCAGCAGCTCAAATCCCAAGGGACTAGTAATCCCCTACGACCAGTACTTC
TRBJ1-6	many	TRBV29-1	.	CSVAGNDNSPLHF	TGCAGCGTTGCGGGGAACGATAATTCACCCCTCCACTTT
TRBJ2-5	.	TRBV4-1	.	CASSQGLEGLWTHYF	TGCGCCAGCAGCCAGGGACTCGAAGGCTTGTGGACCCACTACTTC
TRBJ2-1	.	TRBV28	.	CASSYVDRYNDQFF	TGTGCCAGCAGTTACGTAGACAGATACAATGACCAGTTCTTC
TRBJ1-1	.	TRBV11-2	.	CASSIGGGQTEASF	TGTGCCAGCAGCATCGGCGGGGGCCAGACTGAAGCTTCCTTT
TRBJ2-3	.	TRBV11-2	.	CASRLTPRSNTQYF	TGTGCCAGCAGACTAACCCCAAGGTCAAATACACAGTATTTT
TRBJ2-5	.	TRBV12-3/TRBV12-4	.	CASSSERGHDTQYF	TGTGCCAGCAGTTCGGAGAGGGGCCATGATACCCAGTACTTC
TRBJ2-1	.	TRBV5-4	.	CASSFSYQMSNKQFF	TGTGCCAGTAGCTTTTCATACCAGATGAGCAATAAGCAGTTCTTC
TRBJ2-1	.	TRBV10-1	.	CASSPVGSYNEQCF	TGCGCCAGCAGTCCGGTGGGCTCCTACAATGAGCAGTGCTTC
TRBJ2-2	.	TRBV6-1	.	CASSVLKAGELFF	TGTGCCAGCAGTGTCCTGAAGGCCGGGGAACTGTTTTTT
TRBJ1-2	.	TRBV29-1	.	CSLLKTGAYGYTF	TGCAGCCTTCTTAAGACGGGAGCCTATGGCTACACCTTC
TRBJ2-7	.	TRBV10-3	TRBD2	CAISESVAGGSYEQYF	TGTGCCATCAGTGAGTCAGTAGCGGGAGGGTCGTACGAGCAGTACTTC